This T cell receptor beta chain was identified in a study of blood T cells in healthy people across ages. Study findings and constraints: Diversity estimates from one million T cells were considered underestimates. It was found that TCR beta diversity correlated strongly with the percentage of naive T cells.

CDR3 length: 15 residues. The germline gives CDR1 MNHEY, CDR2 SVGEGT. With 0 bases removed from V and 1 base from J, the gap between germline ends came to 9 bases. Regarding this clonotype: Its matching antigen is unknown.

Combining a sample-barcoded 5' primer with a J-beta primer mix, a second PCR ran for roughly 7 to 11 cycles. All samples gave at least 2.5 million CDR3-containing paired-end reads. Using its own MiXCR run on the 5' RACE reads, TCRdb lists one record per CDR3 protein. The sample carries some 690,000 distinct CDR3 sequences, 22% recorded once. The donors, healthy Caucasians from Russia, were aged roughly 6 to 90. This TCR derives from a man aged 70 or older in good health. Specimen: blood. The V and J genes are TRBV6-2 or TRBV6-3 and TRBJ2-5, with unresolved D. CDR3 region: CASSYSIRTQETQYF. The CDR3 DNA follows: TGTGCCAGCAGTTACTCGATCCGGACCCAAGAGACCCAGTACTTC.